The 19 T cell receptor beta chains listed next were all sequenced from one sample in a study of control samples from healthy donors and cancer patients. The data were produced by immunoSEQ multiplex PCR, yet TCRdb's version contains in-frame clones alone and is incomplete. The sample has 150,000 to 200,000 clones; approximately 93% are singletons. What was sequenced was blood. Source of these receptors: a woman aged 40 to 50 in good health.

The chain combines TRBV4-3 with TRBJ1-4; TRBD1 is a possible D gene (6 bases). CDR1 and CDR2 (germline): LGHNA, YSLEER. Trimming took 3 bases from V and 8 from J, leaving 16 bases between them. This CDR3 region has 15 residues. The DNA of the CDR3 is TGCGCCAGCAGCCATAACAGGGTTGTACGAGAAAAACTGTTTTTT. Protein: CASSHNRVVREKLFF.

V and J are TRBV7-2 and TRBJ2-3, with 12 nucleotides matching TRBD2. Trimming took 5 bases from V and 3 from J; bases not matched to a gene: 12. This CDR3 contains 18 residues. The germline gives CDR1 SGHTA, CDR2 FQGNSA. The CDR3 DNA sequence: TGTGCCAGCAGCCCGCCACGGACTAGCGGGAAAATGACAGATACGCAGTATTTT. This gives the protein CASSPPRTSGKMTDTQYF. Based on the CDR3 plus reference TRBV7-2 and TRBJ2-3, the full variable domain is GAGVSQSPSNKVTEKGKDVELRCDPISGHTALYWYRQSLGQGLEFLIYFQGNSAPDKSGLPSDRFSAERTGGSVSTLTIQRTQQEDSAVYLCASSPPRTSGKMTDTQYFGPGTRLTVL.

The J gene is TRBJ2-4, the V gene TRBV19; a weak D match, TRBD1 (5 bases). Germline V lookup: CDR1 LNHDA, CDR2 SQIVND (reference sequence). Trimming shortened V by 1 base and J by 8 bases, and 18 bases separated the two germline ends. The CDR3 spans 16 residues. CDR3 bases: TGTGCCAGTAGTATAGGTTCAGGGTGGGGTGAATACATTCAGTACTTC. It translates to CASSIGSGWGEYIQYF. The full variable domain, its missing parts supplied by reference TRBV19 and TRBJ2-4, is DGGITQSPKYLFRKEGQNVTLSCEQNLNHDAMYWYRQDPGQGLRLIYYSQIVNDFQKGDIAEGYSVSREKKESFPLTVTSAQKNPTAFYLCASSIGSGWGEYIQYFGAGTRLSVL.

J is TRBJ2-1 and V is TRBV3-1 (or the pseudogene TRBV3-2), with 7 bases identical to TRBD1. V lost 2 bases, J lost 6 bases, and 13 bases stayed unmatched. Looked up from germline, CDR1 is LGHDT and CDR2 is YNNKEL (reference sequence). The CDR3 totals 17 residues. CDR3 nucleotides: TGTGCCAGCAGCCAAAGAGCAGGGACAGCCTCGCCCAATGAGCAGTTCTTC. Residues: CASSQRAGTASPNEQFF.

The chain has TRBV19 and TRBJ1-6; the match to TRBD1 covers 7 bases. This CDR3 has 14 amino acids. The germline V gene encodes CDR1 LNHDA and CDR2 SQIVND (reference sequence). Germline trimming cut 4 bases from V and 7 bases from J; bases unmatched to any gene: 4. DNA for the CDR3: TGTGCCAGTAGTAGACAGGGTTACAATTCACCCCTCCACTTT. Translated, it gives CASSRQGYNSPLHF.

The genes are TRBV20-1 and TRBJ1-2; D perhaps matches TRBD1 (5 bases). The CDR3 spans 14 residues. The V gene's germline CDR1 is DFQATT and CDR2 SNEGSKA (reference sequence). V lost 3 bases to trimming and J lost 4 bases, with 15 bases between them. The CDR3 loop reads CSASEQGRGYGYTF. The CDR3 DNA sequence: TGCAGTGCTAGTGAGCAGGGACGGGGCTATGGCTACACCTTC.

The chain employs TRBV5-1 and TRBJ1-1; D unclear. The CDR3 is 14 residues long. CDR1 is SGHRS, CDR2 YFSETQ, per germline. The V end was cut by 0 bases, the J end by 1 base, with 7 bases between. The CDR3 nucleotides read TGCGCCAGCAGCTTGGTAATAGAGAACACTGAAGCTTTCTTT. As protein: CASSLVIENTEAFF.

The chain employs TRBV9 and TRBJ2-3; perhaps TRBD2 as D (6 bases). V was clipped by 2 bases and J by 6 bases, with 16 bases between them. This CDR3 contains 15 residues. Germline CDR1 is SGDLS and CDR2 is YYNGEE. DNA of the CDR3: TGTGCCAGCAGCGTGGCAGGTGCCGCGGGGGATACGCAGTATTTT. It yields the protein CASSVAGAAGDTQYF.

V usage is TRBV3-1 (or the pseudogene TRBV3-2) and J usage is TRBJ2-1; possibly TRBD1 or TRBD2 for D (5 bases each). The CDR3 length is 14 residues. Trimming cost V 8 bases and J 0 bases, with 11 bases left between them. CDR1 is LGHDT and CDR2 is YNNKEL in the germline V gene (reference sequence). This chain's CDR3 is CASGGSNSYNEQFF. The CDR3 DNA is TGTGCCAGCGGGGGTTCCAACTCCTACAATGAGCAGTTCTTC.

J is TRBJ2-3 and V is TRBV11-3; 14 bases agree with TRBD2. Germline V CDR1 and CDR2: SGHNT, YENEEA. Trimming removed 4 bases from V and 2 bases from J; junction bases left unmatched: 5. The CDR3 is made up of 17 amino acids. DNA for the CDR3: TGTGCCAGCAGCTCCGGGACTAGCGGGGGCCCCACAGATACGCAGTATTTT. Translation gives CASSSGTSGGPTDTQYF.

The V call is TRBV11-2, the J call TRBJ2-1; the match to TRBD2 covers 7 bases. Germline lookup yields CDR1 SGHAT and CDR2 FQNNGV. CDR3 length equals 17 residues. V lost 5 bases, J lost 4 bases, and 14 bases stayed unmatched. CDR3 loop: CASSPRRGGGGYNEQFF. The CDR3 DNA reads TGTGCCAGCAGCCCGAGGCGGGGCGGGGGAGGATACAATGAGCAGTTCTTC.

The chain links TRBV5-4 to TRBJ2-7, with D uncertain. This CDR3 spans 16 amino acids. Germline CDR1 reads SGHNT; CDR2 reads YYREEE (reference sequence). Trimming took 5 bases from V and 1 from J, leaving 19 bases between them. The CDR3 DNA is TGTGCCAGCAGTTCCCCGGGCTCCCTCGTTTCCTACGAGCAGTACTTC. Amino acid sequence: CASSSPGSLVSYEQYF.

The J gene is TRBJ1-6, the V gene TRBV2; D is ambiguous. This CDR3 comprises 17 residues. Trimming pared 4 bases from V and 7 bases from J, leaving 20 bases between. Germline-derived CDR1 and CDR2 are SNHLY and FYNNEI. The CDR3 nucleotides are TGTGCCAGCAGTGCTCGTCGGTCCCCCTCCGAGAATTCACCCCTCCACTTT. It codes for CASSARRSPSENSPLHF.

Of note for this clone: Other DNA sequences from this sample encode an identical CDR3 as well. The CDR3 loop reads CASSLSGLLTDTQYF. CDR3 coding DNA: TGTGCCAGCAGCTTAAGCGGGCTACTCACAGATACGCAGTATTTT. The genes are TRBV11-3 and TRBJ2-3; tentative D call: TRBD2 (6 bases). The length of the CDR3 is 15 residues. Trimming took 2 bases from V and 2 from J, leaving 11 bases between them. Germline V gives CDR1 SGHNT, CDR2 YENEEA.

About this clone itself: Other DNA sequences from this sample encode an identical CDR3 as well. The chain uses TRBV10-3 and TRBJ1-2; 7 bases are shared with TRBD1. After removal of 10 bases from V and 11 bases from J, the junction contained 13 bases not matched to a gene. Germline V gene sequence: CDR1 ENHRY, CDR2 SYGVKD. The CDR3 covers 12 residues. The CDR3: CATTWAGGGYTF. CDR3 in DNA: TGTGCCACCACTTGGGCAGGGGGAGGATACACCTTC.

The V gene is TRBV7-2, the J gene TRBJ2-7, with D possibly being TRBD1 (6 bases). V was pared by 1 base and J by 2 bases, with 21 bases between. CDR1 is SGHTA and CDR2 is FQGNSA in the germline V gene. The length of the CDR3 is 18 residues. The CDR3 DNA reads as TGTGCCAGCAGCTTAGTCGGTGTACAACAGGGCCTACCCTACGAGCAGTACTTC. It is translated as CASSLVGVQQGLPYEQYF.

J is TRBJ2-3 and V is TRBV9, with D possibly being TRBD2 (5 bases). V gave up 0 bases and J gave up 6 bases, with 14 bases separating them. Germline loops: CDR1 SGDLS, CDR2 YYNGEE. The CDR3 covers 15 residues. This CDR3 is CASSVALARGDTQYF. Written as DNA, the CDR3 is TGTGCCAGCAGCGTAGCACTGGCCCGAGGGGATACGCAGTATTTT.

V gene TRBV19 combines with J gene TRBJ1-1; 9 nucleotides match TRBD1. CDR3 length: 15 amino acids. Germline V gene sequence: CDR1 LNHDA, CDR2 SQIVND (reference sequence). V trimming: 5 bases; J trimming: 1 base; junction bases outside the gene matches: 5. This CDR3 is CASSETGGSNTEAFF. As DNA, the CDR3 is TGTGCCAGTAGTGAGACAGGGGGGTCGAACACTGAAGCTTTCTTT.

This clone appeared once. The rearrangement uses TRBV7-9 and TRBJ2-1; no clear D gene. This CDR3 spans 12 amino acids. Germline CDR1 reads SEHNR; CDR2 reads FQNEAQ (reference sequence). V was clipped by 1 base and J by 7 bases, with 5 bases between them. CDR3 in amino acids: CASSLVLNEQFF. The CDR3 region has the DNA TGTGCCAGCAGCTTAGTCCTGAATGAGCAGTTCTTC.